This T cell receptor (beta chain) was sequenced during a study of blood T cell repertoires in COVID-19 (dated by TCRdb to 2020 to 2021). With respect to the entire study: The collaborator samples originated in the United States, Italy and Spain and spanned the acute and convalescent phases of COVID-19. HLA class I and class II types, where available, came from metadata supplied by the sample provider rather than from assay-based typing. Deeply sampled blood TCRbeta repertoires from subjects exposed to, actively infected with, or recovered from COVID-19 were included in the dataset. The samples were drawn from two sources: the first 160 participants of the ongoing ImmuneRACE study, and fewer than 1,500 subjects contributed by 6 global collaborators. A freely available public database, intended as a resource for researchers studying the immune response to SARS-CoV-2, is where the repertoires were released. Sample metadata almost always included a de-identified subject ID, COVID-19 status, age in years and sex. The prospective study material was composed of cDNA or gDNA derived from T cells, B-cell-depleted T cells, or PBMCs.

TCRbeta CDR3 regions were amplified from genomic DNA using the immunoSEQ Assay, a bias-controlled multiplex PCR. Processing in the source paper ran as follows. Nucleated cell counts per sample were estimated from amplification of reference gene primers within the assay. To quantify the absolute abundance of each unique TCRbeta CDR3 rearrangement, sequence reads were collapsed and filtered. Productive Simpson clonality was computed per sample as the square root of Simpson's diversity index over productive rearrangements. TCRdb mirrors the immuneACCESS table, restricted to in-frame sequences. Some clones are absent from its copies; in checked studies, under half trace to an unresolved V gene, and the reason for the others is unknown. V, J and clone size are taken as reported in that table, and D and trimming were inferred from the DNA itself. The sample table records around 20,000 clones; over 75% of these occur just once. The ten largest clones capture about 68% of the sample.

From V the trimming removes 4 bases and from J it removes 5 bases, while the gene matches leave 1 base of the junction unaccounted for. There are 14 amino acids in the CDR3, from cysteine to phenylalanine inclusive. The sequence is cut down to CDR3 DNA, 42 bases in frame from base 1. CDR1 SNHLY and CDR2 FYNNEI were looked up in the germline V gene. Collaborating institutions collected whole blood in K2EDTA tubes following their own protocols. For TCRbeta analysis, collaborators shipped samples as frozen whole blood, isolated PBMCs, or DNA extracted from either of those sample types. The investigation overall reported the following: How much clinical and demographic metadata was included differed by source and by participant, and the metadata was provided uncurated.

Regarding this clone: The specificity of this receptor is unknown. No much larger clone is present one base from it, and per-base qualities are unavailable.

The chain is assembled from TRBV2 and TRBJ1-5, with 11 middle bases fitting TRBD1. The sample consisted of peripheral blood. This receptor was taken from a man at least 80 years old with acute or convalescent COVID-19. This receptor has the CDR3 CASSGTGGDQPQHF. The DNA is as follows: TGTGCCAGCAGTGGGACAGGGGGCGATCAGCCCCAGCATTTT.